This TCR beta chain was identified during a study of T cell clusters in autoimmune cytopenias (dated by TCRdb to the late 2010s). About the study as a whole: Healthy donor controls had a mean age of roughly 53 years and a median age of approximately 62 years, with 22 of 43 female. Autoimmune hepatitis repertoires were compared with those of roughly 25 age- and sex-matched healthy donors. TRB and IGH repertoires from peripheral blood were sequenced in autoimmune cytopenia patients at active disease and during treatment follow-up, with healthy, CLL and autoimmune hepatitis controls included alongside. Per sample, TRB sequencing gave a median depth of about 50,000 reads and a median of 2,350 distinct TRB clonotypes. The goal of the study was to determine whether autoimmune cytopenia patients have a disease-specific immune repertoire signature that could serve as a blood-based biomarker. For primary cytopenia the controls were 25 age-matched healthy donors, whereas for secondary cytopenia the controls were over 11 age-matched CLL patients.

The germline V gene (reference sequence) yields MNHNY for CDR1 and SVGAGI for CDR2. From the cysteine through the phenylalanine, the CDR3 covers 14 amino acids. The DNA sequence is not available. This clonotype is medium-sized (0.01 to 0.1%) by its frequency; no count is available. Its antigen specificity is not known. TRB rearrangements were amplified by multiplex PCR following a touch-down protocol, with the TRB-A and TRB-B primer pools mixed in one tube. Illumina adapters and sample indices were attached to the amplicons through two consecutive PCR reactions using Phusion HS II polymerase. Amplicons were gel-purified with the NucleoSpin Gel and PCR Clean-up kit, then quantified by Qubit and quality-checked on an Agilent 2100 Bioanalyzer. Sequencing of the libraries was done on an Illumina MiSeq with paired-end, single-indexed, 600-cycle runs. Processing in the source paper ran as follows. TRB reads were aligned and assembled with MiXCR version 2.1.12 using the default MiXCR reference library. Each unique CDR3 nucleotide sequence defined a clone, and only productive sequences with at least two reads were analysed. To assess repertoire diversity, an R script computed alpha-parameterized diversity profiles (alpha 0 to 5), which included the Shannon (alpha 1) and Simpson (alpha 2) indices. The tcR package was used to compute combinatorial TRB VJ usage, which was then compared between cohorts by principal component analysis with ade4. Using GLIPH, TCRbeta CDR3s were clustered on pairs of cohorts matched for age and read depth, and a Wilcoxon test was used to compare cluster frequencies. Reprocessed by TCRdb, the reads give a single entry per CDR3 protein sequence, without DNA. It is TCRdb's table, rather than the study itself, that gives the V and J calls and clone size. The data table for this sample lists over 3,500 distinct CDR3 sequences. About 18% of the sample lies in the top ten.

Study-wide conclusions, independent of this receptor: The cluster-lack signature was not observed for secondary cytopenia versus CLL, as the signature was apparently masked by the dominant lymphoma-associated repertoire. TRB repertoire shifts, with less even repertoires observed in secondary cytopenia and CLL, were mostly attributed to lymphoma bias rather than autoimmunity. The T cell clusters were defined in silico only, and their functional role remained to be validated experimentally. GLIPH suggested that primary autoimmune cytopenia patients lacked physiological T cell clusters: 55 or so clusters were exclusive to healthy donors versus 17 exclusive to patients. Healthy donors showed almost three-fold more exclusive TRB clusters than active autoimmune hepatitis patients, consistent with an autoimmunity-wide signature.

TRB amplification used around 250 ng of peripheral blood genomic DNA, some 38,000 genome equivalents, per sample. The same sample was also used in a study of T cell repertoires in aging, cancer and after chemotherapy. As noted in the second study: The donors fell into six age groups ranging from 30 or younger to 70 or older, and each group had at least three individuals. TCR repertoires from healthy donor controls were recorded over periods of several months to years and showed clear clonal overlap between repeated samplings. Millions of TCR reads were contained in the full dataset. Untreated patients with hematological or solid cancers showed significantly lower blood TCR diversity and higher clonality than age-matched healthy donors. In healthy donors, the decline in TCR diversity with age was mainly due to loss of richness, whereas in cancer patients loss of evenness also played a role. Median generation probability increased over the chemotherapy interval in both cancer cohorts, suggesting repertoire reconstitution through rebound thymic output. According to the authors, the repertoire data do not permit conclusions about immunological memory after chemotherapy. To examine immunoaging and T cell reconstitution after chemotherapy, the study profiled TCR beta repertoires in peripheral blood from healthy donors and cancer patients. A cohort of more than 200 cancer patients (approximately 91 with hematological and 110 to 140 with solid cancers) was assembled, and under 100 healthy donors were included as a reference group. MiXCR versions 2.12 and 3.0.5 were used to process TRB sequences. The repertoire metrics were Shannon diversity, evenness, clonality (calculated as one minus evenness), and diversity profiles parameterized by alpha from 0 to 5. Generation probabilities of clones in paired pre- and post-chemotherapy samples were computed with the IGoR algorithm.

The rearranged chain carries TRBV6-6 and TRBJ1-1; with no DNA, the TCRdb D assignment of TRBD1 cannot be verified. The clonotype comes from a human donor in good health. Sequenced input: peripheral blood. The CDR3 sequence is CASNPWGSDTEAFF.